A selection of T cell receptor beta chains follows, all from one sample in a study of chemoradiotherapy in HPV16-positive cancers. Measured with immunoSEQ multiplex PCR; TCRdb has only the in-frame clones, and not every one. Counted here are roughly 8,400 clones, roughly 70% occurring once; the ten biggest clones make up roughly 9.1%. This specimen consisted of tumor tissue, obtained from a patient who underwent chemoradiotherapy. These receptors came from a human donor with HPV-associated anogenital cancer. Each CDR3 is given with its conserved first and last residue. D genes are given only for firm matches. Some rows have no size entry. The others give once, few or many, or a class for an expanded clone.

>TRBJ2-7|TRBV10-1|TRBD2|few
TGCGCCAGCAGCCGGGGGGGGAACTACGAGCAGTACTTC
CASSRGGNYEQYF
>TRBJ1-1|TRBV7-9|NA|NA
TGTGCCAGCGACGAGACACAGGGCACCTCCACTGAAGCTTTCTTT
CASDETQGTSTEAFF
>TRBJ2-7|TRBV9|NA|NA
TGTGCCAGCAGCCCACGGGACGGTTCCTACGAGCAGTACTTC
CASSPRDGSYEQYF
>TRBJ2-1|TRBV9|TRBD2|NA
TGTGCCAGCAGCGTAGTCCCCAGTCGACTAGCGAATAATGAGCAGTTCTTC
CASSVVPSRLANNEQFF
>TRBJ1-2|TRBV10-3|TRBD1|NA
TGTGCCATCAGTGAGGAACAGGGGGCTGGTGGCTACACCTTC
CAISEEQGAGGYTF
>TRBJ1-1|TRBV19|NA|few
TGTGCCAGTAGCCTGGACAGGAACACTGAAGCTTTCTTT
CASSLDRNTEAFF
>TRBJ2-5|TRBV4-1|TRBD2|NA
TGCGCCAGCAGCCAAGAGCCCTTGACTAGCGGGGGGGACCCCCGGGAGACCCAGTACTTC
CASSQEPLTSGGDPRETQYF
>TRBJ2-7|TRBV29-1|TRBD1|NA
TGCAGCGTCGAGCTGGACAGGGGCTCCGAGCAGTACTTC
CSVELDRGSEQYF
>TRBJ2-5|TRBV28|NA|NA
TGTGCCAGCAGTTTAGAGTACCAAGAGACCCAGTACTTC
CASSLEYQETQYF
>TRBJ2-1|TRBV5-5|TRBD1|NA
TGTGCCAGCAGCCCCGGGACAGGGGGGAGATCCTACAATGAGCAGTTCTTC
CASSPGTGGRSYNEQFF
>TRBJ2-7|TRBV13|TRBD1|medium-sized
TGTGCCAGCAGCTCGGGACAGGGAAACGAGCAGTACTTC
CASSSGQGNEQYF
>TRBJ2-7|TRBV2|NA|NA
TGTGCCAGCAGTGAATATTACGAGCAGTACTTC
CASSEYYEQYF
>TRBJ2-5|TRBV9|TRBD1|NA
TGTGCCAGCAGCGAGACAGGGGGAGGGGAGACCCAGTACTTC
CASSETGGGETQYF
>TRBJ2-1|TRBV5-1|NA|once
TGCGCCAGCAACCAGGGTCAGCGAAACAATGAGCAGTTCTTC
CASNQGQRNNEQFF
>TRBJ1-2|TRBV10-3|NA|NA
TGTGCCATCAGTGAGAGGGGATTGGACTATGGCTACACCTTC
CAISERGLDYGYTF
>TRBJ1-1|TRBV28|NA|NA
TGTGCCAGCACACCTCCATGGGGGGCTGAAGCTTTCTTT
CASTPPWGAEAFF
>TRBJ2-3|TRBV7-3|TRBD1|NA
TGTGCCAGCAGCGGGGGACAGAGCACAGATACGCAGTATTTT
CASSGGQSTDTQYF
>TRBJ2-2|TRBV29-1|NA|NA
TGCAGCGTTGAAGGAGGAGAGGTCGCCGGGGAGCTGTTTTTT
CSVEGGEVAGELFF
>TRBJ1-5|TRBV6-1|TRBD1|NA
TGTGCCAGCAGGGATTTGACAGGGGGTGGTCAGCCCCAGCATTTT
CASRDLTGGGQPQHF
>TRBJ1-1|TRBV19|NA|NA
TGTGCCAGTAGGAAATGGGGTAACACTGAAGCTTTCTTT
CASRKWGNTEAFF
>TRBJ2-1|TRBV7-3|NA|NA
TGTGCCAGCAGCCCCGGACCCAACAATGAGCAGTTCTTC
CASSPGPNNEQFF
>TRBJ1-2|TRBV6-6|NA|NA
TGTGCCATAGGGGTCCGGGGATACTATGGCTACACCTTC
CAIGVRGYYGYTF
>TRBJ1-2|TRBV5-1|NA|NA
TGCGCCAGCAGCTTTAATGGGGTCGATGGCTACACCTTC
CASSFNGVDGYTF
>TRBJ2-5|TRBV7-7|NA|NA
TGTGCCAGCAGCCCTGAATGGGGGGATTTCGGGACCCAGTACTTC
CASSPEWGDFGTQYF
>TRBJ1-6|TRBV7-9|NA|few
TGTGCCAGCAGCTTTGAAACAGAAAATTCACCCCTCCACTTT
CASSFETENSPLHF
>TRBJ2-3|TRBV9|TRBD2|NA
TGTGCCAGCAGCCTACTAGCGGGGGGGGGAGATACGCAGTATTTT
CASSLLAGGGDTQYF
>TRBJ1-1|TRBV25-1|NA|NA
TGTGCCAGCAGTGAACACCGGGACGGGAACACTGAAGCTTTCTTT
CASSEHRDGNTEAFF
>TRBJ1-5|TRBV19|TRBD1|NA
TGTGCCAGTAGGGGGGACAGGGGCAATCAGCCCCAGCATTTT
CASRGDRGNQPQHF
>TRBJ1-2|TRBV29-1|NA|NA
TGCAGCGTTGAAGATCAGAGCTCAAGCTATGGCTACACCTTC
CSVEDQSSSYGYTF
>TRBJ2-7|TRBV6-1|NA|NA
TGTGCCAGTTACCAGGGGCTCTACGAGCAGTACTTC
CASYQGLYEQYF
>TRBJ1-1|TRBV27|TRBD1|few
TGTGCCAGCAGTTCACAGGGGTGGGACACTGAAGCTTTCTTT
CASSSQGWDTEAFF
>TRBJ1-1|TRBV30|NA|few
TGTGCCTGGAATTTGGGGGCGGTGAACACTGAAGCTTTCTTT
CAWNLGAVNTEAFF
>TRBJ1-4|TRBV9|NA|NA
TGTGCCAGCAGCGTAGTCGGGTCCCCCGGGGAAAAACTGTTTTTT
CASSVVGSPGEKLFF
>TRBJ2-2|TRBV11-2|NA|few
TGTGCCAGCAGCTTAGTGGGCCCGTCTAGCGACACCGGGGAGCTGTTTTTT
CASSLVGPSSDTGELFF
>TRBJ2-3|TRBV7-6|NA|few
TGTGCCAGCAGCTTAGAAGTGGTCCGGGACTTACCCACAGATACGCAGTATTTT
CASSLEVVRDLPTDTQYF
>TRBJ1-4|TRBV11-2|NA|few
TGTGCCAGCAGCTTAGCGGCCAGCTGGAGTGAAAAACTGTTTTTT
CASSLAASWSEKLFF
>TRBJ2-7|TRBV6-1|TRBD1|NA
TGTGCCAGCAGTGAATTGGGACAGGGTCCCTACGAGCAGTACTTC
CASSELGQGPYEQYF
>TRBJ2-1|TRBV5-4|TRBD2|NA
TGTGCCAGCAGCTTGGCCGGGACTAGCGGCTACAATGAGCAGTTCTTC
CASSLAGTSGYNEQFF
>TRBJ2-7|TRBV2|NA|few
TGTGCCAGCCTCCGGGACGGATCCTACGAGCAGTACTTC
CASLRDGSYEQYF
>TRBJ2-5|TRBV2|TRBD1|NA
TGTGCCAGCAGTGGGATCGACAGGGCGGGTTTAGAGACCCAGTACTTC
CASSGIDRAGLETQYF
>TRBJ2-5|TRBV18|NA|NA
TGTGCCAGCTCACGGAGTCAAGAGACCCAGTACTTC
CASSRSQETQYF
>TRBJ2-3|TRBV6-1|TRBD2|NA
TGTGCCAGCAGTGAACCGGGACTAGCAAAAGATACGCAGTATTTT
CASSEPGLAKDTQYF
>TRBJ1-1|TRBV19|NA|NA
TGTGCCAGTAGTATAGTAAGGGGCGGTGAAGCTTTCTTT
CASSIVRGGEAFF
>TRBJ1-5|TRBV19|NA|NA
TGTGCCAGTAGTATAAACCCCCCAGGTTATAGCAATCAGCCCCAGCATTTT
CASSINPPGYSNQPQHF
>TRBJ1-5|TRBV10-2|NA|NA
TGCGCCAGCAGTGAGACGCCGGGGGATCAGCCCCAGCATTTT
CASSETPGDQPQHF
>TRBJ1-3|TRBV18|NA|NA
TGTGCCAGCTCACCACCAGGAGGGCCCAGGTCTGGAAACACCATATATTTT
CASSPPGGPRSGNTIYF
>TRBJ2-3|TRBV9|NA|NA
TGTGCCAGCAGCGTAGCGGGAGAAGGTGATACGCAGTATTTT
CASSVAGEGDTQYF
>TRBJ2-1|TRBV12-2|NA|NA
TGTGCAAGTCGCTTAGGACTAGCGGGGGGGCTCCATGAGCAGTTCTTC
CASRLGLAGGLHEQFF
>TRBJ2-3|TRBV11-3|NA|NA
TGTGCCAGCAGCTTAGATAATGGACTATCAACAGATACGCAGTATTTT
CASSLDNGLSTDTQYF
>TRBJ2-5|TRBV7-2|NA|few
TGTGCCAGCAGCTTTTTACCCTATGGGGGGGAGACCCAGTACTTC
CASSFLPYGGETQYF
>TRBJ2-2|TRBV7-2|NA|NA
TGTGCCAGCAGCTTAGGGCCAGACACCGGGGAGCTGTTTTTT
CASSLGPDTGELFF
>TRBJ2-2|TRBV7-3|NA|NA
TGTGCCAGCAGCTTAGGATCAGGGGGGACCGGGGAGCTGTTTTTT
CASSLGSGGTGELFF
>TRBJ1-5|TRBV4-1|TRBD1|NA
TGCGCCAGCAGCCAGTACAGGGGACAGCCCCAGCATTTT
CASSQYRGQPQHF
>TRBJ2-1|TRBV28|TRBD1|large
TGTGCCAGCAGTGCGACCGGGACAGTCTACAATGAGCAGTTCTTC
CASSATGTVYNEQFF
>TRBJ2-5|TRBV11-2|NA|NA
TGTGCCAGCAGCTCAGGACTCGATGAGACCCAGTACTTC
CASSSGLDETQYF
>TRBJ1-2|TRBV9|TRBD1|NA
TGTGCCAGCAGCACCCAGACAGGGGGTGATCTCGGCTACACCTTC
CASSTQTGGDLGYTF
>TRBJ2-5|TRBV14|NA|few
TGTGCCAGCAGCCAAGATCGATGGGAGACCCAGTACTTC
CASSQDRWETQYF
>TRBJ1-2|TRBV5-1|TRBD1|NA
TGCGCCAGCAGCTTTGACAGGGCCTATGGCTACACCTTC
CASSFDRAYGYTF
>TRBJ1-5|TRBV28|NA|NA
TGTGCCAGCAGCGGAAATCAGCCCCAGCATTTT
CASSGNQPQHF
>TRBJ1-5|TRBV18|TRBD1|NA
TGTGCCAGCTCACCGGGGGCGAGACAGGGGACTGCGTCCCAGCATTTT
CASSPGARQGTASQHF